The 12 T cell receptor beta chains given below trace back to one sample, sequenced in a study of Ad26.COV2.S vaccination and SARS-CoV-2 variants. Assay used: immunoSEQ multiplex PCR; TCRdb lists only in-frame clones, some missing. The table records more than 300,000 clones, approximately 86% of them present only once. Treatment described: 15 to 20 received Ad26.COV2.S at low or high dose, single or two shots; about 5 received placebo; per-sample allocation not given. Sampling was performed 63 days after the first vaccine or placebo injection. The source material was peripheral blood, sampled in a trial of Ad26.COV2.S vaccine versus placebo. The receptors shown here come from a person between 18 and 59 years old who received the Ad26.COV2.S COVID-19 vaccine or a placebo.

The CDR3 here is CASSRSGTVGEAFF. In DNA, the CDR3 is TGTGCCAGCAGCCGCTCGGGGACTGTTGGTGAAGCTTTCTTT. This rearrangement joins TRBV7-9 to TRBJ1-1; tentative D call: TRBD1 (5 bases). The CDR3 spans 14 residues. V was pared by 5 bases and J by 7 bases, with 17 bases between. CDR1 and CDR2 from the germline V gene are SEHNR and FQNEAQ (reference sequence).

This chain's CDR3 is CASSSGTGLRNQPQHF. As DNA, the CDR3 is TGTGCCAGTAGTTCCGGGACAGGGTTACGAAATCAGCCCCAGCATTTT. This rearrangement joins TRBV19 to TRBJ1-5, with 9 nucleotides matching TRBD1. The CDR3 runs to 16 residues. The V gene's germline CDR1 is LNHDA and CDR2 SQIVND (reference sequence). The junction had 9 bases not matched to a gene; V was cut back by 5 bases and J by 4 bases.

The V call is TRBV25-1, the J call TRBJ2-7, with 12 bases lining up with TRBD2. The CDR3 has 13 residues. Germline loops: CDR1 MGHDK, CDR2 SYGVNS. Trimming at V came to 10 bases and at J to 5 bases, leaving 6 bases not matched to a gene. CDR3 nucleotide sequence: TGTGCCATCGGACTAGCGGGGAGCCACGAGCAGTACTTC. Encoded protein: CAIGLAGSHEQYF.

This sequence joins TRBV7-9 and TRBJ1-5; a weak D match, TRBD1 (5 bases). Germline CDR1 and CDR2: SEHNR and FQNEAQ (reference sequence). This CDR3 has 14 residues. V lost 2 bases and J lost 1, with 6 bases in between. CDR3 nucleotides: TGTGCCAGCAGCTTAAAGGGGAGCAATCAGCCCCAGCATTTT. Translated, it gives CASSLKGSNQPQHF.

The rearrangement links TRBV6-5 to TRBJ2-5, with 8 bases identical to TRBD1. V shed 0 bases and J 7 bases; nucleotides not matched to a gene: 4. The CDR3 spans 14 residues. CDR1 and CDR2 from the germline V gene are MNHEY and SVGAGI. The CDR3 bases are TGTGCCAGCAGTTACTCGACAGGGGCTGGGACCCAGTACTTC. This codes for CASSYSTGAGTQYF.

CDR3 in DNA: TGTGCCAGCAGCTCACAAGCGGTCACCGGGGAGCTGTTTTTT. Translating it yields CASSSQAVTGELFF. This sequence joins TRBV11-3 and TRBJ2-2, with a possible D match to TRBD2 (5 bases). The CDR3 is made up of 14 amino acids. Germline V CDR1 and CDR2: SGHNT, YENEEA. The V end was cut by 4 bases, the J end by 4 bases, with 10 bases between.

This chain uses TRBV3-1 (or the pseudogene TRBV3-2) with TRBJ1-1, with a possible D match to TRBD1 (6 bases). Trimming took 4 bases from V and 1 from J, leaving 10 bases between them. Germline assignment: CDR1 LGHDT and CDR2 YNNKEL (reference sequence). The CDR3 loop spans 14 amino acids. CDR3 sequence: CASSLSDRNTEAFF. The DNA for the CDR3 is TGTGCCAGCAGCCTATCGGACAGGAACACTGAAGCTTTCTTT.

The chain employs TRBV14 and TRBJ2-6; D gene uncertain. The CDR3 length is 13 residues. Trimming shortened V by 6 bases and J by 0 bases, and 3 bases separated the two germline ends. Germline CDR1 is SGHDN and CDR2 is FVKESK. The CDR3 region is CASRYSGANVLTF. CDR3 nucleotides: TGTGCCAGCAGGTACTCTGGGGCCAACGTCCTGACTTTC.

This clone was counted a few times. The rearrangement joins TRBV7-9 to TRBJ2-5; TRBD2 matches 14 bases. Germline CDR1 is SEHNR and CDR2 is FQNEAQ (reference sequence). The CDR3 is 17 residues long. V gave up 5 bases and J gave up 5 bases; unmatched junction bases: 10. The DNA for the CDR3 is TGTGCCAGCAGCCCCCGGACGGGACTAGCGGGGGATGAGACCCAGTACTTC. It specifies CASSPRTGLAGDETQYF.

The rearrangement joins TRBV5-1 to TRBJ2-1; the D gene is possibly TRBD1 (5 bases). V lost 0 bases and J lost 5, with 12 bases in between. The CDR3 length is 15 residues. Germline V gene data show CDR1 as SGHRS and CDR2 as YFSETQ. CDR3 DNA sequence: TGCGCCAGCAGCTTGGTGGCAGGGAAGGACAATGAGCAGTTCTTC. It codes for CASSLVAGKDNEQFF.

The chain combines TRBV10-3 with TRBJ1-1, with D possibly TRBD1 on 6 matching bases. The CDR3 covers 12 residues. Germline assignment: CDR1 ENHRY and CDR2 SYGVKD. V was clipped by 10 bases and J by 7 bases, with 16 bases between them. CDR3 sequence reads: CASKEDSYEAFF. For the CDR3, the DNA is TGTGCCAGCAAAGAGGACAGCTATGAAGCTTTCTTT.

The rearrangement links TRBV12-5 to TRBJ1-2; D remains unclear. The CDR3 loop spans 16 amino acids. Germline CDR1 and CDR2: LGHNT and FRNRAP. Trimming shortened V by 2 bases and J by 3 bases, and 16 bases separated the two germline ends. This chain's CDR3 is CASGLLLREQDYGYTF. CDR3 coding DNA: TGTGCTAGTGGTTTGCTTCTGAGGGAGCAAGACTATGGCTACACCTTC.